This section outlines one T cell receptor beta chain sequence together with its context. Its antigen is not known. The germline V gene has CDR1 SGHNT and CDR2 YENEEA. This CDR3 is 18 amino acids long. Trimming cost V 1 base and J 2 bases, with 21 bases left between them. These data originate in a study of shared clonotypes between healthy human individuals. Genomic DNA belonging to each subset was distributed in equal measure over several immunoSEQ plates. Each sorted subset replicate got 200 ng genomic DNA, 30,000 or so genomes. Clones were read by immunoSEQ multiplex PCR, and TCRdb kept only the in-frame ones, dropping some. The sample shows some 1.4 million clones, roughly 97% of them seen only once. Study conclusions and caveats: Estimated richness values were generally larger in naive subsets than in memory subsets.

The material sequenced was naive CD4+ T cells sorted from blood. Indicated subset: CD45RA+ positively selected. The TCR originated in a man younger than 40 in good health. The chain has TRBV11-3 and TRBJ2-7; TRBD1 might be the D (7 bases). CDR3 residues: CASSLGFGRTGEAYEQYF. The CDR3 nucleotides read TGTGCCAGCAGCTTAGGTTTTGGGCGAACAGGGGAGGCCTACGAGCAGTACTTC.